This TCR beta chain appears in the sequencing data of a study of T cells in Graves' hyperthyroidism and ophthalmopathy (dated by TCRdb to about 2019). With regard to the full study: Peripheral blood samples were taken at initial diagnosis, before any treatment was given. Prospective prediction of ophthalmopathy was tested in an independent validation cohort of 18 to 20 hyperthyroidism patients and around 16 patients who later progressed to ophthalmopathy. TCR Vbeta CDR3 sequencing of around 130 peripheral blood samples (43 ophthalmopathy, roughly 72 hyperthyroidism and roughly 17 progressor patients) is reported in the paper. For training and testing, the 80 to 100 patients in the discovery cohort were randomly divided in a 7:3 ratio. After sampling, hyperthyroidism patients received methimazole starting at 30 mg daily, and ophthalmopathy patients received high-dose intravenous methylprednisolone. To identify TCR V-J signatures that set the groups apart, the researchers used a discovery cohort of about a hundred patients, made up of approximately 43 with Graves' ophthalmopathy and about 59 with stable Graves' hyperthyroidism. In over five Graves' hyperthyroidism patients, the study also compared T-cell repertoires from thyroid tissue with T-cell repertoires from blood.

This clonotype was detected only a few times. Its target antigen remains unknown. No clone much larger than this one lies a single base away; base qualities are absent. Broader findings and caveats from the paper: Ophthalmopathy was separated from stable hyperthyroidism by a 13 V-J signature model, with 85% to 90% sensitivity and about 81% specificity obtained in cross-validation and 80%/75% obtained in testing. Sample size was not statistically predetermined, and blinding of investigators to group allocation was not performed. In validation, progression to ophthalmopathy was predicted by the model with 55% to 71% sensitivity and 72% to 85% specificity, a median of approximately 6.5 months before onset. Most expanded thyroid clonotypes (frequency above 0.001) were also found in blood, which suggests that blood repertoires may mirror thyroid immune responses.

The TCR beta CDR3 regions were amplified from the RNA transcripts. The first round of RT-PCR for the TCR CDR3 was performed with the HTBI primer set and the Qiagen OneStep RT-PCR kit. Libraries were constructed in a second round of multiplex PCR, after which size selection and purification were carried out. Paired-end sequencing of the libraries was performed with 100 bp reads on an Illumina HiSeq2000. On the study's bioinformatics: Raw data were processed with SOAPnuke, discarding reads with adapters, uncalled bases, mean Phred below 15, or no exact constant-primer or identifier match. COPE v1.2.5 was used to merge the high-quality paired reads, and each unique nucleotide sequence was defined as a clonotype. MiTCR v1.1 was used to align the clonotypes against IMGT TRBV, TRBD and TRBJ reference segments. The analysis was restricted to V-J combinations with a frequency above 0.0001, which together covered 99.2% of the repertoires. A TCS score was defined as the ratio of F50 (clonal expansion) to E x V (chaos), with BLOSUM62-based TCRdist applied between CDR3 peptides within each V-J. Welch's t-statistics and random forest reduced just over 500 V-J features to 10 to 15, which were used in a naive Bayes classifier (R e1071). Thyroid-blood repertoire similarity was quantified with the Morisita-Horn index. The raw public reads went through TCRdb reprocessing: fastp at Q25, MiXCR clone calling, in-frame beta chains kept. Each CDR3 protein appears once, grouped with its most common genes and DNA. The authors' filters were not applied to this entry. A total of approximately 610,000 distinct CDR3 sequences appear in this sample, approximately 15% of them only once. The biggest ten clones account for about 4.5% of the sample.

Ophthalmopathy patients had moderately to severely active disease, Clinical Activity Score of at least 3, NOSPECS grade of at least 4, and duration under 3 months. The study excluded patients with uncontrolled infections, other autoimmune diseases, pregnancy or lactation. Clinical symptoms, serum thyroxine and TRAb, thyroid ultrasound, and orbital computed tomography formed the basis for the diagnoses. PBMCs were separated from roughly 10 ml of fresh peripheral blood using Ficoll-Paque density gradient centrifugation. Total RNA was extracted using Trizol reagent, and RNA quality was assessed on an Agilent 2100 Bioanalyzer. For CDR1 and CDR2, the germline V gene lists MDHEN and SYDVKM. The V and J ends are trimmed by 6 bases and 9 bases, leaving 12 bases between them. The CDR3, cysteine through phenylalanine, is 11 amino acids long. Only the CDR3 DNA is retained, 33 bases long and in frame from the first base.

Input material: blood. The source is a middle-aged woman with Graves' ophthalmopathy. Here the chain combines TRBV28 and TRBJ2-7, with the D gene not confidently named. The nucleotides read TGTGCCAGCAGCCCTGCGTTAGGGCAGTACTTC. Its protein is CASSPALGQYF. The CDR3, completed at both ends by the reference TRBV28 and TRBJ2-7 genes, gives the full variable domain DVKVTQSSRYLVKRTGEKVFLECVQDMDHENMFWYRQDPGLGLRLIYFSYDVKMKEKGDIPEGYSVSREKKERFSLILESASTNQTSMYLCASSPALGQYFGPGTRLTVT.